One sample yielded the 27 T cell receptor beta chains listed below, sequenced in a study of shared clonotypes between healthy human individuals. Using immunoSEQ multiplex PCR, the repertoire was profiled, and TCRdb retains in-frame clones only, with some absent. Among under 85,000 clones, about 61% were seen once, and the ten largest hold over 50%. The sequenced sample consisted of memory CD8+ T cells sorted from blood. This sample's subset: CD45RO+ cells pooled with CCR7-negative TemRA cells. These receptors were collected from a man aged 25-40 years in good health.

The chain recombines TRBV19 with TRBJ1-4; 9 nucleotides line up with TRBD1. Germline CDR1 reads LNHDA; CDR2 reads SQIVND (reference sequence). This CDR3 is built from 15 residues. Unmatched junction bases numbered 7, after V lost 4 bases and J lost 7 bases. CDR3 in DNA: TGTGCCAGTAGTACCCGGGACAGGGTCGGTGAAAAACTGTTTTTT. As protein: CASSTRDRVGEKLFF.

This chain joins TRBV27 and TRBJ1-5, with a weak D call TRBD1 (6 bases). Trimming left V 6 bases short and J 2 bases short, with 11 bases between. The CDR3 sequence is 14 residues long. Germline V lookup: CDR1 MNHEY, CDR2 SMNVEV (reference sequence). The CDR3 is CASSDRLGNQPQHF. The CDR3 bases are TGTGCCAGCAGCGACAGGCTCGGCAATCAGCCCCAGCATTTT.

This clone appeared a single time. Here the CDR3 reads CATTRVAGEIEQYF. The CDR3 coding sequence is TGTGCCACCACACGCGTAGCGGGAGAGATTGAGCAGTACTTC. V is TRBV6-1 and J is TRBJ2-7; TRBD2 agrees at 9 bases. Looked up from germline, CDR1 is MNHNS and CDR2 is SASEGT. Unmatched junction bases numbered 14, after V lost 10 bases and J lost 7 bases. CDR3 length: 14 residues.

CDR3 sequence reads: CASSELPGAFTDTQYF. CDR3 nucleotide sequence: TGTGCCAGCAGTGAACTCCCAGGGGCGTTCACAGATACGCAGTATTTT. V is TRBV6-1 and J is TRBJ2-3; D is possibly TRBD1 (6 bases). Germline V gene data show CDR1 as MNHNS and CDR2 as SASEGT. The CDR3 consists of 16 residues. Trimming removed 2 bases at V and 2 bases at J, with 14 bases between.

This clone was found a few times. Other nucleotide sequences in the sample specify the same CDR3. The V gene is TRBV4-1, the J gene TRBJ2-3, with 10 bases fitting TRBD2. This CDR3 spans 15 amino acids. Germline loops: CDR1 MGHRA, CDR2 YSYEKL. With V trimmed by 4 bases and J by 1 base, 2 bases remained unmatched. Written as DNA, the CDR3 is TGCGCCAGCAGCCCTAGCGGGAGAGGCACAGATACGCAGTATTTT. Its translation is CASSPSGRGTDTQYF.

The chain joins TRBV10-1 to TRBJ1-4; D is unclear. The CDR3 runs to 14 residues. Trimming pared 0 bases from V and 5 bases from J, leaving 7 bases between. Germline V lookup: CDR1 WNHNN, CDR2 SYGVQD (reference sequence). The CDR3 DNA reads as TGCGCCAGCAGTGAGTCGTATGGAAATGAAAAACTGTTTTTT. It yields the protein CASSESYGNEKLFF.

This clone was counted between two and nine times. The chain recombines TRBV4-1 with TRBJ2-3; D gene uncertain. V shed 2 bases and J shed 12 bases, with 18 bases lying between them. The germline gives CDR1 MGHRA, CDR2 YSYEKL. The CDR3 spans 14 residues. CDR3: CASSQKLAGSPQYF. DNA of the CDR3: TGCGCCAGCAGCCAAAAACTCGCCGGGTCTCCTCAGTATTTT.

The chain links TRBV18 to TRBJ1-2, with 8 nucleotides matching TRBD1. J lost 2 bases, V lost 3 bases, and 5 bases had no gene match. Germline values: CDR1 KGHSH, CDR2 LQKENI. This CDR3 comprises 15 residues. CDR3 sequence reads: CASSPRTGFNYGYTF. The CDR3 DNA follows: TGTGCCAGCTCACCGCGGACAGGGTTCAACTATGGCTACACCTTC.

The chain has TRBV6-5 and TRBJ2-7; D ambiguous. CDR1 and CDR2 from the germline V gene are MNHEY and SVGAGI. The length of the CDR3 is 12 residues. Trimming stripped 4 bases from V and 2 bases from J, with 6 bases between. CDR3 nucleotides: TGTGCCAGCAGTTCCTCTCCCTACGAGCAGTACTTC. This gives the protein CASSSSPYEQYF.

This clone was counted between two and nine times. The chain uses TRBV6-5 and TRBJ2-1, with TRBD2 matching over 7 bases. CDR3 length: 13 residues. Per germline, CDR1 MNHEY and CDR2 SVGAGI. V shed 0 bases, J shed 14 bases, and the junction held 7 bases outside the gene matches. This CDR3 reads CASSYSESGREFF. The CDR3, as DNA: TGTGCCAGCAGTTACTCAGAATCAGGGAGGGAGTTCTTC.

This chain connects TRBV7-2 to TRBJ2-1; weak D call: TRBD1 (5 bases). Germline-derived CDR1 and CDR2 are SGHTA and FQGNSA. V was shortened by 7 bases and J by 0 bases, with 13 bases between the two germline ends. CDR3 length: 15 residues. The chain's CDR3 is CASTAGSNSYNEQFF. DNA of the CDR3: TGTGCCAGCACCGCAGGGTCGAACTCCTACAATGAGCAGTTCTTC.

The V call is TRBV27, the J call TRBJ2-1; no definite D call. Per germline, CDR1 MNHEY and CDR2 SMNVEV (reference sequence). V was shortened by 3 bases and J by 3 bases, with 0 bases between the two germline ends. This CDR3 has 11 amino acids. CDR3: CASSFYNEQFF. CDR3 bases: TGTGCCAGCAGTTTCTACAATGAGCAGTTCTTC.

This clone was detected only a few times. V gene TRBV7-9 combines with J gene TRBJ2-7; the D is unclear. CDR1 is SEHNR, CDR2 FQNEAQ, per germline (reference sequence). There are 12 residues in the CDR3. V gave up 6 bases and J gave up 0 bases, with 6 bases separating them. In DNA form, the CDR3 reads TGTGCCAGCAGTTTCGTCTCCTACGAGCAGTACTTC. Protein: CASSFVSYEQYF.

DNA of the CDR3: TGTGCCAGCAGCCCCCGATGGGCGAACTCCTACGAGCAGTACTTC. Translating it yields CASSPRWANSYEQYF. The chain carries TRBV14 and TRBJ2-7; D gene uncertain. The germline CDR1 and CDR2 sequences are SGHDN and FVKESK. The CDR3 spans 15 residues. V was cut by 4 bases and J by 0 bases, with 13 bases left in between.

The chain couples TRBV15 to TRBJ1-5; D is uncertain. CDR1 and CDR2 (germline): LNHNV, YYDKDF (reference sequence). The length of the CDR3 is 14 residues. V lost 0 bases and J 5 bases, leaving 8 bases between the germline ends. The CDR3 DNA sequence: TGTGCCACCAGCAGAGATAACACAGATCAGCCCCAGCATTTT. Its protein product is CATSRDNTDQPQHF.

The J gene is TRBJ1-1, the V gene TRBV4-2; D uncertain. Germline V gene lookup returns CDR1 LGHNA and CDR2 YNFKEQ. The CDR3 consists of 11 residues. V lost 4 bases, J lost 8 bases, and 8 bases lay in between. CDR3 amino acids: CASSPPGEAFF. The CDR3 nucleotides are TGTGCCAGCAGCCCCCCCGGGGAAGCTTTCTTT.

This clone was seen more than once but under ten times. The rearrangement links TRBV11-2 to TRBJ1-4; D gene ambiguous. CDR1 and CDR2 from the germline V gene are SGHAT and FQNNGV. The V end lost 0 bases, the J end lost 5 bases, and 13 bases lay between the germline ends. The CDR3 runs to 16 residues. In DNA, the CDR3 is TGTGCCAGCAGCTTAGATGTAGCCGGCACGAATGAAAAACTGTTTTTT. Translated: CASSLDVAGTNEKLFF.

This clone was seen once. Other DNA sequences in the same sample also yield this CDR3. The chain carries TRBV28 and TRBJ2-1, with no clear D. The CDR3 sequence is 12 residues long. Germline CDR1 and CDR2: MDHEN and SYDVKM. Trimming took 1 base from V and 6 from J, leaving 4 bases between them. The CDR3 is CASSLFVNEQFF. The CDR3 DNA reads TGTGCCAGCAGTTTATTCGTCAATGAGCAGTTCTTC.

There are a few counts of this clone. The V gene is TRBV6-6, the J gene TRBJ2-7, with D hard to call. Germline V gene sequence: CDR1 MNHNY, CDR2 SVGAGI (reference sequence). V was trimmed by 2 bases and J by 2 bases, leaving 7 bases between them. This CDR3 comprises 13 residues. CDR3 DNA sequence: TGTGCCAGCAGTTACGACGCCACCTACGAGCAGTACTTC. Amino acid sequence: CASSYDATYEQYF.

V is TRBV4-2 and J is TRBJ2-1, with TRBD2 matching 11 bases. V lost 3 bases and J lost 6; bases outside the gene matches: 13. The CDR3 length is 18 residues. From germline, CDR1 is LGHNA and CDR2 YNFKEQ. The CDR3 loop is CASSHDLPTSGISNEQFF. As DNA, the CDR3 is TGTGCCAGCAGCCACGATTTGCCGACTAGCGGGATATCCAATGAGCAGTTCTTC.

The gene calls are TRBV13 and TRBJ1-1; perhaps TRBD1 as D (6 bases). V gave up 1 base and J gave up 3 bases, with 12 bases separating them. The CDR3 extends over 15 amino acids. The V gene's germline CDR1 is PRHDT and CDR2 FYEKMQ (reference sequence). CDR3 nucleotides: TGTGCCAGCAGCTTAGTTCGGCAGGGGTACACTGAAGCTTTCTTT. Its translation is CASSLVRQGYTEAFF.

The V and J genes are TRBV6-1 and TRBJ1-4; 7 bases fit TRBD1. The length of the CDR3 is 14 residues. The V and J ends lost 5 bases and 5 bases, in that order; junction bases with no gene match: 5. The germline CDR1 and CDR2 sequences are MNHNS and SASEGT. The DNA of the CDR3 is TGTGCCAGCAGTCCCGGGACAGAAAATGAAAAACTGTTTTTT. Translated: CASSPGTENEKLFF.

The V gene is TRBV7-6, the J gene TRBJ2-2, with D maybe TRBD1 (6 bases). Trimming shortened V by 2 bases and J by 5 bases, and 15 bases separated the two germline ends. The germline gives CDR1 SGHVS, CDR2 FNYEAQ. This CDR3 is built from 16 residues. CDR3 residues: CASSLRGQFRTGELFF. Written as DNA, the CDR3 is TGTGCCAGCAGCTTAAGAGGACAGTTTCGGACCGGGGAGCTGTTTTTT.

Remarks on this clone: This likely traces to a read error, being one base from a far larger clone. This specimen includes other DNA sequences encoding the same CDR3. This chain links TRBV6-6 with TRBJ2-7; 7 nucleotides align to TRBD1. The V segment lost 4 bases and the J segment 0 bases; nucleotides outside the gene matches: 6. The CDR3 has 15 amino acids. Germline values: CDR1 MNHNY, CDR2 SVGAGI (reference sequence). The CDR3 DNA reads as TGTGCCAGCAGTTTTGACAGGGAGAGCTCCTACGAGCAGTACTTC. Amino acids: CASSFDRESSYEQYF.

This sequence joins TRBV9 and TRBJ2-3; TRBD2 matches at 7 bases. There are 16 residues in the CDR3. In germline, CDR1 is SGDLS, CDR2 YYNGEE. V shed 0 bases, J shed 3 bases, and the junction held 7 bases outside the gene matches. CDR3 bases: TGTGCCAGCAGCGTAGGCGGGGGAGGTCTAACAGATACGCAGTATTTT. This translates into CASSVGGGGLTDTQYF.

The chain carries TRBV18 and TRBJ2-1, with 7 positions matching TRBD2. Trimming cost V 6 bases and J 0 bases; bases outside gene matches: 2. The CDR3 contains 14 residues. CDR1 KGHSH and CDR2 LQKENI come from the germline V gene. Here the CDR3 reads CASSTSNSYNEQFF. The CDR3 DNA reads as TGTGCCAGCTCGACTAGCAACTCCTACAATGAGCAGTTCTTC.

This clone has at least ten counts. Additional DNA sequences in this sample encode the identical CDR3. CDR3: CASVQGADYEQYF. The CDR3 nucleotides are TGTGCCAGCGTACAGGGGGCCGACTACGAGCAGTACTTC. The J gene is TRBJ2-7, the V gene TRBV28; 9 bases are shared with TRBD1. The V and J ends lost 8 bases and 3 bases, in that order; junction bases with no gene match: 5. This CDR3 region has 13 residues. Per the germline V gene, CDR1 is MDHEN and CDR2 is SYDVKM.